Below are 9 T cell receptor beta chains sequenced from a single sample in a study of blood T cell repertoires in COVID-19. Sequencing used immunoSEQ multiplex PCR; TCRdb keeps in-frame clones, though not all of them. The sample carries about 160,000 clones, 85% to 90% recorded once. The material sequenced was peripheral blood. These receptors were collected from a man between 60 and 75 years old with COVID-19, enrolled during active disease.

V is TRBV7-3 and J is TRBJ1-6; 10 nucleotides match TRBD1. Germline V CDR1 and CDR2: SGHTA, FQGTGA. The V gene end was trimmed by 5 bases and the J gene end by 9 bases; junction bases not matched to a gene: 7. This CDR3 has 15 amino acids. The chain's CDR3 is CASSTGQGVGSPLHF. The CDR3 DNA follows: TGTGCCAGCAGCACCGGACAGGGGGTGGGTTCACCCCTCCACTTT.

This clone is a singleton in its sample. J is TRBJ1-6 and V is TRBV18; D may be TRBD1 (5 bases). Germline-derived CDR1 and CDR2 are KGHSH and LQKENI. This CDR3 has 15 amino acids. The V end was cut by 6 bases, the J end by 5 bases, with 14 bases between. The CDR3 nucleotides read TGTGCCAGCTCCCGAAACGGGGGTAATAATTCACCCCTCCACTTT. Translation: CASSRNGGNNSPLHF.

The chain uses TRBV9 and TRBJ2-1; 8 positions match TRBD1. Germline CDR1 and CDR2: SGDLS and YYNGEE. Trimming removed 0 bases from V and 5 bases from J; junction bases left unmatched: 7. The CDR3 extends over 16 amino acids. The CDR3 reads CASSVGGQGANNEQFF. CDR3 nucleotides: TGTGCCAGCAGCGTAGGGGGCCAGGGGGCTAACAATGAGCAGTTCTTC.

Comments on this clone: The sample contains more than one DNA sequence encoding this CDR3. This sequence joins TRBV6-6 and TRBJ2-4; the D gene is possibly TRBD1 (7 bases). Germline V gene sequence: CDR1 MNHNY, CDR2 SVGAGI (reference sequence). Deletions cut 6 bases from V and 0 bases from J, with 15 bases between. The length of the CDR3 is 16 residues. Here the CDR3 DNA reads TGTGCCAGCAGCTCCCCAGGGGGGCTAGCCAAAAACATTCAGTACTTC. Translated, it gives CASSSPGGLAKNIQYF.

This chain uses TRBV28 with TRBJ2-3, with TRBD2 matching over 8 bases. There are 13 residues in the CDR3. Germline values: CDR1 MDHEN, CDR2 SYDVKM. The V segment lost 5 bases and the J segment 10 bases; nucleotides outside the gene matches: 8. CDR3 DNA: TGTGCCAGCAGTCAACGTAGCGGGATCTCGCAGTATTTT. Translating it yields CASSQRSGISQYF.

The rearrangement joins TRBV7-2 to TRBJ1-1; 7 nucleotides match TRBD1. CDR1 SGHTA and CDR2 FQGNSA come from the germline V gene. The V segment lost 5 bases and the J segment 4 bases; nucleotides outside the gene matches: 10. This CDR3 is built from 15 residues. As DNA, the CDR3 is TGTGCCAGCAGCGCGGTCGACAGGGAGATCACTGAAGCTTTCTTT. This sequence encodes CASSAVDREITEAFF.

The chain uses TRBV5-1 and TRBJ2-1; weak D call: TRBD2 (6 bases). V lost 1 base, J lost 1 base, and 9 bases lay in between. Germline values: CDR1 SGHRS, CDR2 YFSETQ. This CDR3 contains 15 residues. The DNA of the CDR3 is TGCGCCAGCAGCTTGTTAGCGGCGTCCTACAATGAGCAGTTCTTC. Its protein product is CASSLLAASYNEQFF.

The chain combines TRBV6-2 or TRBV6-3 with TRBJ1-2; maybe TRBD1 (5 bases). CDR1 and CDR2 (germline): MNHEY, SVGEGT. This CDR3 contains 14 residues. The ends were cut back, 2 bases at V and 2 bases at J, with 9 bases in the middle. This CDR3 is CASSYGGNNYGYTF. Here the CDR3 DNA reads TGTGCCAGCAGTTACGGGGGGAACAACTATGGCTACACCTTC.

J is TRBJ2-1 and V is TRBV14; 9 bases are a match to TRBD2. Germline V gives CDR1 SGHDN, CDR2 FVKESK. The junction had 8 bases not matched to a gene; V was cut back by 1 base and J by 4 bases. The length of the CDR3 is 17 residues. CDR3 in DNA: TGTGCCAGCAGCCAAGGAACGACTAGCGGCACATACAATGAGCAGTTCTTC. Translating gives CASSQGTTSGTYNEQFF. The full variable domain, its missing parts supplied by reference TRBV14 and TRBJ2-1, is EAGVTQFPSHSVIEKGQTVTLRCDPISGHDNLYWYRRVMGKEIKFLLHFVKESKQDESGMPNNRFLAERTGGTYSTLKVQPAELEDSGVYFCASSQGTTSGTYNEQFFGPGTRLTVL.